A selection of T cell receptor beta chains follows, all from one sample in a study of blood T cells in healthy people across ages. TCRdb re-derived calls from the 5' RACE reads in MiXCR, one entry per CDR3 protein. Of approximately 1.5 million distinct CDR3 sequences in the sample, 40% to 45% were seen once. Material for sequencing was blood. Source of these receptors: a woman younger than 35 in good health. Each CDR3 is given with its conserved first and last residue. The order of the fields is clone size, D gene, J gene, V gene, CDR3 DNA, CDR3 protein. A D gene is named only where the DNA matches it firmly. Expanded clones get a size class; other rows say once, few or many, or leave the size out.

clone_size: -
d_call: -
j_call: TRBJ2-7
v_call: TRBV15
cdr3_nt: TGTGCCACCAGCAGATACAGGAACTACGAGCAGTACTTC
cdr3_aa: CATSRYRNYEQYF

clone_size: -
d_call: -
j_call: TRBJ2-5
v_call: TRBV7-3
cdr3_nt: TGTGCCAGCAGCTTAGGGCTTGGGGTATACAATGAGCAGTACTTC
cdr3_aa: CASSLGLGVYNEQYF

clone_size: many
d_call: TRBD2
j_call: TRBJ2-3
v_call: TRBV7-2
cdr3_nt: TGTGCCAGCAGCTTAGGGCTAGCGGTAGATACGCAGTATTTT
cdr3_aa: CASSLGLAVDTQYF

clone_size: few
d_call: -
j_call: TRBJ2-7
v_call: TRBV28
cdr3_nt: TGTGCCAGCAGTCCCTTATGGCGGATCTACGAGCAGTACTTC
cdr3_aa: CASSPLWRIYEQYF

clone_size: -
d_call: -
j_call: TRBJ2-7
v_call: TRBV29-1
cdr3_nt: TGCAGCGTTCGGGATGCCGAGCAGTACTTC
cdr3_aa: CSVRDAEQYF

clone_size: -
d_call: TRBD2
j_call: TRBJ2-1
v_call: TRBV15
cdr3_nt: TGTGCCACCAAACTAGCGAGCTCCTACAATGAGCAGTTCTTC
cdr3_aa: CATKLASSYNEQFF

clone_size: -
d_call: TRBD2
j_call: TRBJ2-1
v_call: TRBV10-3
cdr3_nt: TGTGCCATCAGTGAGTCTAAGAGTGCGCTAGCGGGTTTGTTCTTC
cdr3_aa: CAISESKSALAGLFF

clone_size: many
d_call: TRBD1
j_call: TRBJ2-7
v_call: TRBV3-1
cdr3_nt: TGTGCCAGCAGCCAAGTAGGGGGCCGGCAGTACTTC
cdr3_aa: CASSQVGGRQYF

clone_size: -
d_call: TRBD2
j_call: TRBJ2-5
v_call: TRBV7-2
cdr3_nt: TGTGCCAGCAGCTTTAAGCGGGGGGTTCAAGAGACCCAGTACTTC
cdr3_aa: CASSFKRGVQETQYF

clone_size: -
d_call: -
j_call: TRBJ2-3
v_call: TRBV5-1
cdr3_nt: TGCGCCGGCAGCTTATTACCGGGTTCAGGAACAGATACGCAGTATTTT
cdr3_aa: CAGSLLPGSGTDTQYF

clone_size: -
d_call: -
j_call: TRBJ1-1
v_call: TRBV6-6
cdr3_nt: TGTGCCAGCAGTTACCCGATTCGGACAGACTTGAATACTGAAGCTTTCTTT
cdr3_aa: CASSYPIRTDLNTEAFF

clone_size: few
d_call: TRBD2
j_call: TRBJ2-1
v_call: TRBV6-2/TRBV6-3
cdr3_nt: TGTGCCAGCAGTTACTCGACGATTGGACTAGCGGGAGTGAATGAGCAGTTCTTC
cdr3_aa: CASSYSTIGLAGVNEQFF

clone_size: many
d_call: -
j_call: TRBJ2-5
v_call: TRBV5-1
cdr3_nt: TGCGCCAGCAGCTTGGAGGCGATCGGTCCAGAGACCCAGTACTTC
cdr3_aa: CASSLEAIGPETQYF

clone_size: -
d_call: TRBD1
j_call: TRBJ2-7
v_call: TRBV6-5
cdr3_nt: TGTGCCAGCAGCGCCGGGACAGGGTCCGAGCAGTACTTC
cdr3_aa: CASSAGTGSEQYF

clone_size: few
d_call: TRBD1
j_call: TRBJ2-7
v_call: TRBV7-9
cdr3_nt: TGTGCCAGCAGCACCCGGGACAGGGCTACCTACGAGCAGTACTTC
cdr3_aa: CASSTRDRATYEQYF

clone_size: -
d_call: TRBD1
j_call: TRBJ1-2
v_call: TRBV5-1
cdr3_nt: TGCGCCAGCAGCTCGACAGGGACCCTAAGAGGCTACACCTTC
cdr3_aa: CASSSTGTLRGYTF

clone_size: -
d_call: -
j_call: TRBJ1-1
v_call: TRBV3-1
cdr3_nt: TGTGCCAGCAGCCAAGAACACCGGAACACTGAAGCTTTCTTT
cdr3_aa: CASSQEHRNTEAFF

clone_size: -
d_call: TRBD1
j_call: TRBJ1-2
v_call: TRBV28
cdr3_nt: TGTGTCAGCAGTTTATTTTTGGACAGGCCAATGAAGAATGGCTACACCTTC
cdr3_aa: CVSSLFLDRPMKNGYTF

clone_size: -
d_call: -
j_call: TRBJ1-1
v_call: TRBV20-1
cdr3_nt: TGCAGTACGGCTTACAGGGAAGGGAACACTGAAGCTTTCTTT
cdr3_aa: CSTAYREGNTEAFF

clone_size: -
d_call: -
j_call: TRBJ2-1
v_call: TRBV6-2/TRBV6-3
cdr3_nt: TGTGCCAGCAGTTACCCGCCTGGGGGGCCTGAACATGAGCAGTTCTTC
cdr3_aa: CASSYPPGGPEHEQFF

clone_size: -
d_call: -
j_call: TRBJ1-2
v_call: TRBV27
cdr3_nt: TGTGCCAGCAGTCCAATCCTGAGGGCCGGCTACACCTTC
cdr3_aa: CASSPILRAGYTF

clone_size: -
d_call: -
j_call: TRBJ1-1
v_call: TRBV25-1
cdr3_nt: TGTGCCAGCAGTGTGACGACGGGAGCCACTGAAGCTTTCTTT
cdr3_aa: CASSVTTGATEAFF

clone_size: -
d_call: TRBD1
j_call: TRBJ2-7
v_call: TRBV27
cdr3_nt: TGTGCCAGCAGTTACTCTACAGGGGCGACCTACGAGCAGTACTTC
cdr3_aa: CASSYSTGATYEQYF

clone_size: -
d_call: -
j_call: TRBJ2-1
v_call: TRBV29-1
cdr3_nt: TGCAGCGTTGGACTACTACTATGGGACAATGAGCAGTTCTTC
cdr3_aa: CSVGLLLWDNEQFF

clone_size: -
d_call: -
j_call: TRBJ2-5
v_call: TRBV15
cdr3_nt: TGTGCCACCAGCAGAGATGGCCCGACAGAGACTGGAGAGCAGTACTTC
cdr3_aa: CATSRDGPTETGEQYF

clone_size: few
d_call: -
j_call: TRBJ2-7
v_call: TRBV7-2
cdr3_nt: TGTGCCAGCAGCCAATCCAGCTACTCCTACGAGCAGTACTTC
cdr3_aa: CASSQSSYSYEQYF

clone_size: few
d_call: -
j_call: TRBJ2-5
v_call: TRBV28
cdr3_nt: TGTGCCAGCAGTGTAGGTCCCTTTGGGACCCAGTACTTC
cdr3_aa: CASSVGPFGTQYF